This TCR beta chain was identified in a study of memory CD4+ T cells and cytomegalovirus serostatus. The sort gate was single viable CD3+CD4+CD8-CD45RO+ cells for memory CD4+ T cells. Serostatus was set by detecting CMV pp150, pp28, p38, p52 IgG. The CDR3 consists of 13 residues. V lost 6 bases, J lost 6 bases, and 4 bases stayed unmatched. Germline V lookup: CDR1 KGHSH, CDR2 LQKENI. Study results and caveats: CMV serostatus prediction reached median AUC approximately 0.95, or 0.91 with US-trained model. Suggested: most of the CMV-linked TCR signature lies in CD4+ memory cells.

This clone showed up just a few times. Its specificity is not known. TCRdb's copy holds only in-frame clones and misses some; the assay was immunoSEQ multiplex PCR. Here the sample spans 45,000 to 65,000 clones, under 80% being singletons. The V call is TRBV18, the J call TRBJ1-4; 7 bases line up with TRBD1. This receptor was obtained from an adult in good health and CMV-seronegative. Sequencing was carried out using memory CD4+ T cells from blood. The DNA for the CDR3 is TGTGCCAGCTCCTTCACAGGGGATGAAAAACTGTTTTTT. This codes for CASSFTGDEKLFF.